These 13 T cell receptor beta chains share one sample of origin, sequenced in a study of spatial heterogeneity in lung cancer. Time point noted: sample taken at primary tumor resection. TCRdb used MiXCR to reprocess the 5' RACE reads, holding one entry per CDR3 protein. Altogether roughly 80,000 distinct CDR3 sequences are present, about 7.8% being singletons, with the ten largest covering 6.8%. The source material was PBMCs, sampled at surgery. The receptors here all came from a male donor with early-stage non-small cell lung cancer.

This clonotype was recorded at least ten times. The chain employs TRBV2 and TRBJ2-2; D remains ambiguous. CDR3 length: 15 residues. Per the germline V gene, CDR1 is SNHLY and CDR2 is FYNNEI. V was pared by 8 bases and J by 2 bases, with 15 bases between. The CDR3 DNA follows: TGTGCCAGCTTCTACAAACAGCGAAACACCGGGGAGCTGTTTTTT. Amino acids: CASFYKQRNTGELFF.

This rearrangement joins TRBV7-2 to TRBJ1-1; D is possibly TRBD1 (5 bases). The germline gives CDR1 SGHTA, CDR2 FQGNSA. This CDR3 is 13 amino acids long. V dropped 5 bases and J dropped 5 bases, with 12 bases sitting between them. DNA for the CDR3: TGTGCCAGCAGCCCCAGGGTGGTAACTGAAGCTTTCTTT. It specifies CASSPRVVTEAFF.

This clonotype was seen repeatedly, ten times or more. The chain employs TRBV5-5 and TRBJ2-3; D call uncertain. Germline-derived CDR1 and CDR2 are SGHKS and YYEKEE (reference sequence). CDR3 length equals 13 residues. V was shortened by 0 bases and J by 6 bases, with 8 bases between the two germline ends. The CDR3 spells CASSLGADDTQYF. For the CDR3, the DNA is TGTGCCAGCAGCTTGGGGGCAGACGATACGCAGTATTTT.

The chain recombines TRBV2 with TRBJ2-7, with D possibly matching TRBD1 (6 bases). The CDR3 loop spans 15 amino acids. Per the germline V gene, CDR1 is SNHLY and CDR2 is FYNNEI. Deletions cut 6 bases from V and 0 bases from J, with 15 bases between. CDR3 region: CASRLQGPTSYEQYF. CDR3 nucleotides: TGTGCCAGCAGATTACAGGGACCTACCTCCTACGAGCAGTACTTC.

This clonotype was recorded many times. The chain recombines TRBV5-1 with TRBJ2-6; D ambiguous. V shed 2 bases and J shed 3 bases, with 6 bases lying between them. The CDR3 has 14 amino acids. The germline V gene encodes CDR1 SGHRS and CDR2 YFSETQ. CDR3 in DNA: TGCGCCAGCAGCTTTTTCGGTGGGGCCAACGTCCTGACTTTC. It specifies CASSFFGGANVLTF.

This clonotype was seen many times. V is TRBV18 and J is TRBJ1-6; a possible D gene is TRBD1 (5 bases). V was cut by 3 bases and J by 0 bases, with 12 bases left in between. The CDR3 covers 17 residues. Germline V CDR1 and CDR2: KGHSH, LQKENI. CDR3 nucleotide sequence: TGTGCCAGCTCACCGGGGGACCCGAGCTCCTATAATTCACCCCTCCACTTT. Translated: CASSPGDPSSYNSPLHF.

There are many counts of this clonotype. The chain joins TRBV15 to TRBJ1-5, with 7 nucleotides matching TRBD1. The CDR3 covers 16 residues. CDR1 is LNHNV, CDR2 YYDKDF, per germline (reference sequence). Trimming cost V 3 bases and J 5 bases; bases outside gene matches: 10. The CDR3 DNA sequence: TGTGCCACCAGCAGCTCACAGGGGCGAGTCCATCAGCCCCAGCATTTT. The encoded protein is CATSSSQGRVHQPQHF.

This clonotype was counted between two and nine times. This chain uses TRBV11-3 with TRBJ2-1; D might be TRBD1 (6 bases). V was shortened by 6 bases and J by 4 bases, with 16 bases between the two germline ends. Looked up from germline, CDR1 is SGHNT and CDR2 is YENEEA. The CDR3 is 15 amino acids. CDR3 amino acids: CASSLGGGNYNEQFF. CDR3 coding DNA: TGTGCCAGCAGTCTTGGGGGCGGAAATTACAATGAGCAGTTCTTC.

The V gene is TRBV6-6, the J gene TRBJ1-5; the D is unclear. Trimming cost V 4 bases and J 4 bases, with 14 bases left between them. In germline, CDR1 is MNHNY, CDR2 SVGAGI (reference sequence). This CDR3 spans 15 amino acids. The DNA of the CDR3 is TGTGCCAGCAGTTCGGGCCCGGTGGGTAATCAGCCCCAGCATTTT. Amino acids: CASSSGPVGNQPQHF.

CDR3 nucleotide sequence: TGTGCCAGCAGGGGACAGGGGCACACCGGGGAGCTGTTTTTT. Protein sequence: CASRGQGHTGELFF. The chain joins TRBV12-3 or TRBV12-4 to TRBJ2-2; 10 nucleotides agree with TRBD1. This CDR3 region has 14 residues. Unmatched junction bases numbered 1, after V lost 6 bases and J lost 3 bases.

The rearrangement uses TRBV2 and TRBJ2-2; the D gene is possibly TRBD2 (6 bases). Per germline, CDR1 SNHLY and CDR2 FYNNEI. V dropped 3 bases and J dropped 3 bases, with 11 bases sitting between them. The CDR3 sequence is 15 residues long. The CDR3 coding sequence is TGTGCCAGCAGTGACTCTGGACTACACACCGGGGAGCTGTTTTTT. Protein sequence: CASSDSGLHTGELFF.

As concerns this clonotype: Given a much more abundant clone one base away, this may be a read error. The rearrangement joins TRBV25-1 to TRBJ1-1; the D gene is possibly TRBD1 (6 bases). The V gene's germline CDR1 is MGHDK and CDR2 SYGVNS. The CDR3 contains 12 residues. For the CDR3, the DNA is TGTGCCAACAGTGACAGGTACACTGAAGCTTTCTTT. This gives the protein CANSDRYTEAFF.

This clonotype has only a few counts. This sequence joins TRBV12-3 or TRBV12-4 and TRBJ2-1, with 11 nucleotides matching TRBD2. CDR3 length: 14 amino acids. The trim removed 6 bases at V and 8 bases at J, leaving 6 bases unmatched. CDR3 coding DNA: TGTGCCAGCAGATTTGGACTAGCGGGTTATGAGCAGTTCTTC. Its translation: CASRFGLAGYEQFF.